This passage covers 13 T cell receptor beta chains from one sample sequenced in a study of blood T cell repertoires in COVID-19. Generated by immunoSEQ multiplex PCR, the TCRdb table keeps only in-frame clones and is missing some. The table records roughly 170,000 clones, approximately 82% of them present only once. Source material: PBMCs or T cells enriched from blood (not recorded which). Every receptor here comes from a woman aged 45-59 years who had recovered from COVID-19.

J is TRBJ1-1 and V is TRBV6-5; TRBD1 agrees at 7 bases. CDR3 size: 15 residues. Germline CDR1 MNHEY, CDR2 SVGAGI. V lost 2 bases to trimming and J lost 8 bases; unmatched junction nucleotides: 11. Here the CDR3 DNA reads TGTGCCAGCAGTTACACGGGGACAGCGCCCCCCGAAGCTTTCTTT. It encodes CASSYTGTAPPEAFF.

The chain joins TRBV12-3 or TRBV12-4 to TRBJ2-7; D unresolved. V lost 5 bases and J 3 bases, leaving 5 bases between the germline ends. The CDR3 has 11 amino acids. The CDR3, as DNA: TGTGCCAGCAGTCCCGGCTACGAGCAGTACTTC. It codes for CASSPGYEQYF.

The rearrangement links TRBV11-2 to TRBJ1-6; 8 bases align to TRBD1. V was pared by 4 bases and J by 9 bases, with 8 bases of the junction left unmatched. The CDR3 sequence is 15 residues long. Germline V gives CDR1 SGHAT, CDR2 FQNNGV. The CDR3 DNA reads as TGTGCCAGCAGCTCCCAGGGGGCCGGGGTTTCACCCCTCCACTTT. Its protein is CASSSQGAGVSPLHF. The variable domain in full, with the rest retrieved from reference TRBV11-2 and TRBJ1-6, is EAGVAQSPRYKIIEKRQSVAFWCNPISGHATLYWYQQILGQGPKLLIQFQNNGVVDDSQLPKDRFSAERLKGVDSTLKIQPAKLEDSAVYLCASSSQGAGVSPLHFGNGTRLTVT.

This chain links TRBV27 with TRBJ1-3; tentative D call: TRBD1 (6 bases). Germline assignment: CDR1 MNHEY and CDR2 SMNVEV (reference sequence). The V gene lost 3 bases and the J gene lost 4 bases, with 10 bases spanning the gap. The CDR3 has 14 amino acids. The CDR3 spells CASSFRQVGNTIYF. The CDR3 DNA reads TGTGCCAGCAGTTTCCGACAGGTCGGAAACACCATATATTTT.

V and J are TRBV3-1 (or the pseudogene TRBV3-2) and TRBJ2-5; possibly TRBD1 for D (5 bases). V lost 4 bases and J 2 bases, leaving 11 bases between the germline ends. This CDR3 comprises 14 residues. The germline V gene has CDR1 LGHDT and CDR2 YNNKEL (reference sequence). This CDR3 is CASSLLGQQETQYF. The CDR3 DNA sequence: TGTGCCAGCAGCCTTCTGGGGCAACAAGAGACCCAGTACTTC.

V usage is TRBV28 and J usage is TRBJ2-7, with 8 bases identical to TRBD2. CDR1 and CDR2 (germline): MDHEN, SYDVKM. The CDR3 consists of 15 residues. V shed 7 bases and J 1 base; nucleotides not matched to a gene: 9. This CDR3 reads CASTPRGGVSYEQYF. DNA for the CDR3: TGTGCCAGCACTCCCCGGGGGGGGGTATCCTACGAGCAGTACTTC.

V is TRBV7-3 and J is TRBJ2-3; no clear D gene. Trimming pared 0 bases from V and 3 bases from J, leaving 10 bases between. Germline CDR1 and CDR2: SGHTA and FQGTGA. The CDR3 runs to 15 residues. The CDR3 sequence is CASSLTPGWTDTQYF. In DNA, the CDR3 is TGTGCCAGCAGCTTAACGCCAGGTTGGACAGATACGCAGTATTTT.

The V call is TRBV27, the J call TRBJ2-7; 7 bases are shared with TRBD1. The length of the CDR3 is 14 residues. Germline trimming cut 6 bases from V and 2 bases from J; bases unmatched to any gene: 7. Germline lookup yields CDR1 MNHEY and CDR2 SMNVEV (reference sequence). CDR3 DNA: TGTGCCAGCAGACAACAGGGGACCACCTACGAGCAGTACTTC. This codes for CASRQQGTTYEQYF.

This clone has just one count. The chain employs TRBV7-8 and TRBJ2-7, with D tentatively TRBD1 (6 bases). V was pared by 5 bases and J by 0 bases, with 20 bases between. From germline, CDR1 is SGHVS and CDR2 FQNEAQ. This CDR3 has 17 amino acids. CDR3 in DNA: TGTGCCAGCAGCCGAACGTTCAAAGGGGACAACTCCTACGAGCAGTACTTC. It yields the protein CASSRTFKGDNSYEQYF.

The chain recombines TRBV11-1 with TRBJ2-2, with D uncertain. Per germline, CDR1 SGHAT and CDR2 FQDESV (reference sequence). This CDR3 has 15 residues. The V end was cut by 0 bases, the J end by 2 bases, with 7 bases between. The CDR3 sequence: CASSLASFNTGELFF. The CDR3 DNA reads as TGTGCCAGCAGCTTAGCAAGCTTCAACACCGGGGAGCTGTTTTTT.

This chain links TRBV11-2 with TRBJ2-1; 8 bases agree with TRBD2. Trimming took 5 bases from V and 0 from J; bases not matched to a gene: 15. Looked up from germline, CDR1 is SGHAT and CDR2 is FQNNGV. The CDR3 length is 19 residues. The CDR3 protein is CASSLAGSSGRSSYNEQFF. CDR3 nucleotides: TGTGCCAGCAGCCTGGCTGGCTCTAGCGGGCGGAGCTCCTACAATGAGCAGTTCTTC.

The genes are TRBV5-4 and TRBJ2-7, with 9 bases lining up with TRBD1. Germline V gene lookup returns CDR1 SGHNT and CDR2 YYREEE (reference sequence). J lost 5 bases, V lost 1 base, and 4 bases had no gene match. The CDR3 runs 14 residues. Here the CDR3 DNA reads TGTGCCAGCAGCTTGTCACAGGGGGCCAACGAGCAGTACTTC. Protein sequence: CASSLSQGANEQYF.

V and J are TRBV5-5 and TRBJ1-2; D remains ambiguous. Looked up from germline, CDR1 is SGHKS and CDR2 is YYEKEE (reference sequence). The CDR3 is 15 amino acids. V was clipped by 6 bases and J by 0 bases, with 15 bases between them. The CDR3 sequence: CASTPIIHANYGYTF. CDR3 nucleotides: TGTGCCAGCACCCCCATCATTCATGCTAACTATGGCTACACCTTC. Supplemented by reference TRBV5-5 and TRBJ1-2, the full variable domain reads DAGVTQSPTHLIKTRGQQVTLRCSPISGHKSVSWYQQVLGQGPQFIFQYYEKEERGRGNFPDRFSARQFPNYSSELNVNALLLGDSALYLCASTPIIHANYGYTFGSGTRLTVV.